This is a list of T cell receptor beta chains from one sample in a study of cytotoxic CD8 clonotypes in ibrutinib-treated CLL. TCRdb keeps only in-frame clones here, not all; method: immunoSEQ multiplex PCR. The sample yields fewer than 400,000 clones, over 55% seen once. The input for sequencing was PBMCs, taken after 36 months of ibrutinib treatment. The receptor set was obtained from a human donor with chronic lymphocytic leukemia. The CDR3 runs from the conserved cysteine through the conserved F or W. A D gene is named only where the DNA matches it firmly. Not all rows give a size; the values are once, few, many and, for expanded clones, a class.

clone_size	v_call	d_call	j_call	cdr3_nt	cdr3_aa
-	TRBV7-2	-	TRBJ2-6	TGTGCCAGCGGTCGGTGGGGTGACTCTGGGGCCAACGTCCTGACTTTC	CASGRWGDSGANVLTF
-	TRBV11-2	-	TRBJ2-7	TGTGCCAGCAGCTTAGACGTCACGGGGTGGCCCGTCAGGTACGAGCAGTACTTC	CASSLDVTGWPVRYEQYF
-	TRBV2	-	TRBJ1-2	TGTGCCAGCAGTGAGGTGGCAGGGGTTCGCTACACCTTC	CASSEVAGVRYTF
-	TRBV9	TRBD1	TRBJ1-4	TGTGCCAGCAGCGTAGGGACAGGAGGGCCACTTAATGAAAAACTGTTTTTT	CASSVGTGGPLNEKLFF
-	TRBV10-3	-	TRBJ1-5	TGTGCCATCAGTGAGTCGCAGGGGAGTCAGCCCCAGCATTTT	CAISESQGSQPQHF
few	TRBV27	-	TRBJ1-5	TGTGCCAGCCGCAGAGGGATCAATCAGCCCCAGCATTTT	CASRRGINQPQHF
few	TRBV5-1	-	TRBJ2-1	TGCGCCAGCAGCTTGTCCCGGGGGCAGTTCTTC	CASSLSRGQFF
-	TRBV19	-	TRBJ2-7	TGTGCCAGTAGTTCCCCAGGAGCGGACTCCTACGAGCAGTACTTC	CASSSPGADSYEQYF
few	TRBV28	TRBD1	TRBJ1-3	TGTGCCAGCAGCTCCGGGACAGTTATTGAAACTGGGTTCCCTCGCTTT	CASSSGTVIETGFPRF
-	TRBV9	-	TRBJ1-4	TGTGCCAGCAGCCCCGGCGGCGGGGGAGGTGAAAAACTGTTTTTT	CASSPGGGGGEKLFF
-	TRBV6-1	TRBD1	TRBJ1-4	TGTGCCAGCAGTGCCGACAGGGAGGGGATTAATGAAAAACTGTTTTTT	CASSADREGINEKLFF
once	TRBV27	-	TRBJ2-2	TGTGCCAGCATGAGGGGGAGTCTCACCGGGGAGCTGTTTTTT	CASMRGSLTGELFF
-	TRBV19	-	TRBJ2-4	TGTGCCAGTAGTATGAACCGACAGAGTGTAGCCAAAAACATTCAGTACTTC	CASSMNRQSVAKNIQYF
-	TRBV6-5	TRBD2	TRBJ2-5	TGTGCCAGCAGTTTCCTTAGCGGGGGAGGAGAGACCCAGTACTTC	CASSFLSGGGETQYF
few	TRBV7-6	-	TRBJ2-5	TGTGCCAGCAGCTTAGCTCTGGAAGAGACCCAGTACTTC	CASSLALEETQYF
-	TRBV5-1	-	TRBJ2-3	TGCGCCAGCAGCATCCTGGGCACAGATACGCAGTATTTT	CASSILGTDTQYF
-	TRBV7-9	TRBD1	TRBJ2-5	TGTGCCAGCAGCACCACGGGGCTGGGGACAGGGGGTCAAGAGACCCAGTACTTC	CASSTTGLGTGGQETQYF
-	TRBV18	-	TRBJ1-3	TGTGCCAGCTCCCTCCTCAGCGGGAGGCCTAAAAACACCATATATTTT	CASSLLSGRPKNTIYF
-	TRBV27	TRBD1	TRBJ2-7	TGTGCCAGCAGTTTTCACGGGACAGGGAGAGTCTACGAGCAGTACTTC	CASSFHGTGRVYEQYF
-	TRBV5-4	TRBD1	TRBJ1-1	TGTGCCAGCAGTTCGCGACAGGGAGGGACTGAAGCTTTCTTT	CASSSRQGGTEAFF
few	TRBV7-8	TRBD2	TRBJ2-2	TGTGCCAGCACCGAACTAAGATTAGCGGGAGGGCCGTTCCCCGGGGAGCTGTTTTTT	CASTELRLAGGPFPGELFF
-	TRBV29-1	-	TRBJ2-3	TGCAGCGGGACAGGCACAGATACGCAGTATTTT	CSGTGTDTQYF
-	TRBV6-6	TRBD2	TRBJ2-1	TGTGCCAGCAGTTATCGCCCGGGACTAGCGGTTCTGTTCTTC	CASSYRPGLAVLFF
once	TRBV7-6	TRBD1	TRBJ1-2	TGTGCCAGCAGCCTGGGACAGGGAGCTCTCTATGGCTACACCTTC	CASSLGQGALYGYTF
-	TRBV5-4	-	TRBJ2-2	TGTGCCAGCAGCTTGTGGGGACACGGCAGGAGCGGGGAGCTGTTTTTT	CASSLWGHGRSGELFF
few	TRBV10-3	-	TRBJ1-2	TGTGCCATCAGTGAGCGAGGGTTTTGGGGCTACACCTTC	CAISERGFWGYTF
-	TRBV19	-	TRBJ1-2	TGTGCCAGTAGTAGCAGGGGCAGGAATGGCTACACCTTC	CASSSRGRNGYTF
once	TRBV25-1	TRBD1	TRBJ1-5	TGTGCCAGCAGTCCGGGACAGGGGCCCAATCAGCCCCAGCATTTT	CASSPGQGPNQPQHF
-	TRBV7-2	-	TRBJ2-7	TGTGCCAGCAGCTTAGCGCGCTGGGGATACGAGCAGTACTTC	CASSLARWGYEQYF
-	TRBV18	-	TRBJ2-7	TGTGCCAGCTCACCCCGGACAGCAAGCTACGAGCAGTACTTC	CASSPRTASYEQYF
-	TRBV19	TRBD2	TRBJ2-1	TGTGCCAGTAGTAAGGAAGCGGGGGCCTACAATGAGCAGTTCTTC	CASSKEAGAYNEQFF
once	TRBV7-2	-	TRBJ2-7	TGTGCCAGCAGCTTAGGGGGGAGTCTGGGCGAGCAGTACTTC	CASSLGGSLGEQYF
-	TRBV29-1	TRBD2	TRBJ2-7	TGCAGCGTTTTGCTCGCGGGAGGTTCCTACGAGCAGTACTTC	CSVLLAGGSYEQYF
few	TRBV4-2	-	TRBJ2-7	TGTGCCAGCAGCCAAGATTCTATGCCACTCGTCTCCTCCTACGAGCAGTACTTC	CASSQDSMPLVSSYEQYF
-	TRBV11-3	TRBD1	TRBJ2-1	TGTGCCAGCAGCTGGGACAGGTCTAATGAGCAGTTCTTC	CASSWDRSNEQFF
-	TRBV25-1	TRBD2	TRBJ2-1	TGTGCCAGCGGGACTAGCGGGAGGGTATCTGAGCAGTTCTTC	CASGTSGRVSEQFF
-	TRBV6-5	-	TRBJ2-5	TGTGCCAGCAGTGAATATCATCAAGAGACCCAGTACTTC	CASSEYHQETQYF
-	TRBV6-1	TRBD1	TRBJ2-7	TGTGCCAGCACCTGGACAGGGATTGAATCCTACGAGCAGTACTTC	CASTWTGIESYEQYF
once	TRBV27	-	TRBJ2-3	TGTGCCAGCAGTCCTCACACAGATACGCAGTATTTT	CASSPHTDTQYF
-	TRBV11-1	-	TRBJ2-7	TGTGCCAGCAGCTTATCCGGCTACGAGCAGTACTTC	CASSLSGYEQYF
-	TRBV9	TRBD2	TRBJ2-3	TGTGCCAGCAGCGTAGTAGGACTAGAGCGCACAGATACGCAGTATTTT	CASSVVGLERTDTQYF
-	TRBV18	-	TRBJ1-5	TGTGCCAGCTCGGTTGGGGGGTTTACGGTTCAGCCCCAGCATTTT	CASSVGGFTVQPQHF
-	TRBV4-3	-	TRBJ2-7	TGCGCCAGCAGCGCATCCGGGACAAATTACGAGCAGTACTTC	CASSASGTNYEQYF
-	TRBV27	-	TRBJ2-7	TGTGCCAGCAGTCCCGGTAGGGGTTACGAGCAGTACTTC	CASSPGRGYEQYF
-	TRBV1	-	TRBJ2-7	TGCACCAGCAGCCAAGATCCCCTCCCTAGCGGGAAATCGGTTGAGCAGTACTTC	CTSSQDPLPSGKSVEQYF
-	TRBV15	-	TRBJ1-2	TGTGCCACCAGCAGAGCTAGGAGCTATGGCTACACCTTC	CATSRARSYGYTF
once	TRBV5-1	-	TRBJ2-3	TGCGCCAGCAGCTTGAGGGCAGGGGTCGCAGATACGCAGTATTTT	CASSLRAGVADTQYF
few	TRBV15	-	TRBJ2-1	TGTGCCACCAGCAGAGATCTACTCACAGCGGATACCTACAATGAGCAGTTCTTC	CATSRDLLTADTYNEQFF
-	TRBV15	-	TRBJ2-1	TGTGCCACCAGAAAGGATGGGTTCAATGAGCAGTTCTTC	CATRKDGFNEQFF
-	TRBV5-1	-	TRBJ2-3	TGCGCCAGCAGCCGGACAGTTACAGATACGCAGTATTTT	CASSRTVTDTQYF
-	TRBV4-3	-	TRBJ2-5	TGCGCCAGCAGCCAAGATCGCGGTCAAGAGACCCAGTACTTC	CASSQDRGQETQYF
-	TRBV13	-	TRBJ1-1	TGTGCCAGCAGCCGACCTTGGGGAATGACTGAAGCTTTCTTT	CASSRPWGMTEAFF
few	TRBV11-2	-	TRBJ2-7	TGTGCCAGCAGCCCATTTTACGGACCCTCCGGCGAGCAGTACTTC	CASSPFYGPSGEQYF
few	TRBV5-1	-	TRBJ2-2	TGCGCCAGCAGCTTGGATGGACCCGGGGAGCTGTTTTTT	CASSLDGPGELFF
-	TRBV18	TRBD1	TRBJ2-7	TGTGCCAGCTCACGGACAGGCCCGAACTCCTACGAGCAGTACTTC	CASSRTGPNSYEQYF
-	TRBV5-1	-	TRBJ2-2	TGCGCCAGCAGCAGGGGAGGCACCGGGGAGCTGTTTTTT	CASSRGGTGELFF
-	TRBV5-1	-	TRBJ2-3	TGCGCCAGCAGTGGGGAAGTCCTTAGCGACTCCCGGGCTACGCAGTATTTT	CASSGEVLSDSRATQYF
-	TRBV5-1	TRBD1	TRBJ1-3	TGCGCCAGCAGCCAGACAGGGGTTGGAAACACCATATATTTT	CASSQTGVGNTIYF